The 20 T cell receptor beta chains below come from one sample, sequenced in a study of blood T cell repertoires in COVID-19. Libraries were prepared by immunoSEQ multiplex PCR; TCRdb keeps only in-frame clonotypes and omits some of them. The sample lists roughly 70,000 clones; just under 90% were seen once. Sequences were obtained from peripheral blood. The origin of the receptors is an elderly woman with active COVID-19.

The genes are TRBV25-1 and TRBJ1-3; D is unclear. The CDR3 runs to 15 residues. Trimming took 6 bases from V and 0 from J, leaving 12 bases between them. The germline V gene encodes CDR1 MGHDK and CDR2 SYGVNS. For the CDR3, the DNA is TGTGCCAGCAGGGGGAGAAGCCTCTCTGGAAACACCATATATTTT. Translated: CASRGRSLSGNTIYF.

The J gene is TRBJ2-2, the V gene TRBV3-1 (or the pseudogene TRBV3-2); TRBD2 aligns across 10 bases. Looked up from germline, CDR1 is LGHDT and CDR2 is YNNKEL (reference sequence). CDR3 length: 17 amino acids. Trimming removed 4 bases from V and 10 bases from J; junction bases left unmatched: 15. The CDR3 coding sequence is TGTGCCAGCAGCCTCTCTAGCGGGAGCGCCCCGGATTCGGAGCTGTTTTTT. Its protein is CASSLSSGSAPDSELFF.

The rearrangement joins TRBV4-1 to TRBJ2-1, with TRBD2 matching over 9 bases. V lost 3 bases, J lost 4 bases, and 7 bases stayed unmatched. The CDR3 has 16 amino acids. Germline V lookup: CDR1 MGHRA, CDR2 YSYEKL. In DNA form, the CDR3 reads TGCGCCAGCAGCCACGACGGGACTAGCTATTACAATGAGCAGTTCTTC. It codes for CASSHDGTSYYNEQFF.

This rearrangement joins TRBV9 to TRBJ2-7; 8 nucleotides match TRBD2. The CDR3 contains 15 residues. Germline V gives CDR1 SGDLS, CDR2 YYNGEE. Trimming took 3 bases from V and 0 from J; bases not matched to a gene: 5. The CDR3 coding sequence is TGTGCCAGCAGCGCGACTAGCGCGAGCTCCTACGAGCAGTACTTC. Translated, it gives CASSATSASSYEQYF.

A few counts support this clone. This chain connects TRBV19 to TRBJ1-5; D gene unclear. V was cut by 2 bases and J by 4 bases, with 9 bases left in between. Germline V lookup: CDR1 LNHDA, CDR2 SQIVND (reference sequence). The CDR3 loop spans 14 amino acids. The CDR3 DNA follows: TGTGCCAGTAGTATATGGGCCCGTAATCAGCCCCAGCATTTT. Protein: CASSIWARNQPQHF. The full variable domain, rest sourced from reference TRBV19 and TRBJ1-5, is DGGITQSPKYLFRKEGQNVTLSCEQNLNHDAMYWYRQDPGQGLRLIYYSQIVNDFQKGDIAEGYSVSREKKESFPLTVTSAQKNPTAFYLCASSIWARNQPQHFGDGTRLSIL.

The V call is TRBV5-1, the J call TRBJ2-2; D unresolved. V was clipped by 0 bases and J by 3 bases, with 9 bases between them. Germline-derived CDR1 and CDR2 are SGHRS and YFSETQ. The CDR3 covers 15 residues. CDR3 coding DNA: TGCGCCAGCAGCTTGGAACGCGTGGACACCGGGGAGCTGTTTTTT. Amino acid sequence: CASSLERVDTGELFF.

In its sample, this clone was seen once. V and J are TRBV7-2 and TRBJ2-7, with 9 nucleotides matching TRBD2. Germline V gene lookup returns CDR1 SGHTA and CDR2 FQGNSA. The CDR3 runs to 16 residues. With V trimmed by 1 base and J by 2 bases, 6 bases remained unmatched. The CDR3: CASSLGRGRDPYEQYF. The CDR3 DNA reads as TGTGCCAGCAGCTTAGGCCGCGGGAGGGACCCCTACGAGCAGTACTTC. The full variable domain, in which reference TRBV7-2 and TRBJ2-7 provide the parts outside the CDR3, is GAGVSQSPSNKVTEKGKDVELRCDPISGHTALYWYRQSLGQGLEFLIYFQGNSAPDKSGLPSDRFSAERTGGSVSTLTIQRTQQEDSAVYLCASSLGRGRDPYEQYFGPGTRLTVT.

This clone was observed a single time. J is TRBJ2-5 and V is TRBV19, with a tentative D call TRBD1 (6 bases). Germline lookup yields CDR1 LNHDA and CDR2 SQIVND (reference sequence). Trimming shortened V by 1 base and J by 5 bases, and 8 bases separated the two germline ends. There are 13 residues in the CDR3. DNA of the CDR3: TGTGCCAGTAGTATAGGGCAGGGGGAGACCCAGTACTTC. This codes for CASSIGQGETQYF.

The chain's CDR3 is CASSLGQFTDTQYF. CDR3 DNA: TGTGCCAGCTCGCTAGGACAGTTCACAGATACGCAGTATTTT. V and J are TRBV18 and TRBJ2-3; tentative D call: TRBD1 (6 bases). Germline lookup yields CDR1 KGHSH and CDR2 LQKENI. The CDR3 length is 14 residues. The germline V and J ends were trimmed by 6 bases and 2 bases, with 12 bases remaining between them.

The chain is built from TRBV2 and TRBJ2-7; tentatively, D is TRBD2 (5 bases). V lost 2 bases to trimming and J lost 3 bases, with 14 bases between them. The CDR3 covers 15 residues. CDR1 SNHLY and CDR2 FYNNEI come from the germline V gene. The CDR3: CASSESGSLLYEQYF. As DNA, the CDR3 is TGTGCCAGCAGTGAAAGCGGATCGCTCCTCTACGAGCAGTACTTC. The variable domain in full, with the rest retrieved from reference TRBV2 and TRBJ2-7, is EPEVTQTPSHQVTQMGQEVILRCVPISNHLYFYWYRQILGQKVEFLVSFYNNEISEKSEIFDDQFSVERPDGSNFTLKIRSTKLEDSAMYFCASSESGSLLYEQYFGPGTRLTVT.

The chain employs TRBV5-1 and TRBJ2-3; TRBD2 matches 8 bases. Germline CDR1 SGHRS, CDR2 YFSETQ. The length of the CDR3 is 14 residues. With V trimmed by 4 bases and J by 6 bases, 7 bases remained unmatched. CDR3 DNA: TGCGCCAGCAGCCGAGGACTAGCTCGGGATACGCAGTATTTT. It is translated as CASSRGLARDTQYF.

V and J are TRBV19 and TRBJ1-1; tentative D call: TRBD1 (5 bases). The germline V gene has CDR1 LNHDA and CDR2 SQIVND (reference sequence). This CDR3 contains 14 residues. Trimming removed 5 bases from V and 4 bases from J, with 14 bases in between. CDR3 residues: CASSARGVSTEAFF. CDR3 sequence (DNA): TGTGCCAGTAGTGCGCGGGGGGTTAGCACTGAAGCTTTCTTT. Based on the CDR3 plus reference TRBV19 and TRBJ1-1, the full variable domain is DGGITQSPKYLFRKEGQNVTLSCEQNLNHDAMYWYRQDPGQGLRLIYYSQIVNDFQKGDIAEGYSVSREKKESFPLTVTSAQKNPTAFYLCASSARGVSTEAFFGQGTRLTVV.

The chain couples TRBV5-1 to TRBJ2-7, with D perhaps TRBD2 (6 bases). V shed 0 bases and J shed 4 bases, with 11 bases lying between them. The CDR3 runs 14 residues. Germline CDR1 reads SGHRS; CDR2 reads YFSETQ. CDR3 in amino acids: CASSLGPSEYEQYF. DNA of the CDR3: TGCGCCAGCAGCTTGGGCCCTAGCGAATACGAGCAGTACTTC.

V is TRBV6-5 and J is TRBJ1-2, with TRBD1 matching over 8 bases. Germline V lookup: CDR1 MNHEY, CDR2 SVGAGI. With 0 bases clipped from V and 3 bases from J, the junction kept 0 bases outside the gene matches. The length of the CDR3 is 14 residues. The CDR3 reads CASSYSTGDYGYTF. The CDR3 coding sequence is TGTGCCAGCAGTTACTCGACAGGGGACTATGGCTACACCTTC.

The gene calls are TRBV5-1 and TRBJ2-7; 8 bases agree with TRBD2. Germline CDR1 is SGHRS and CDR2 is YFSETQ. Trimming at V came to 3 bases and at J to 2 bases, leaving 13 bases not matched to a gene. CDR3 length: 17 residues. The CDR3 DNA is TGCGCCAGCAGCTCGGCAGTCCCGGGACTAGTGCCCTACGAGCAGTACTTC. Protein: CASSSAVPGLVPYEQYF. Drawing the rest from reference TRBV5-1 and TRBJ2-7, the complete variable domain is KAGVTQTPRYLIKTRGQQVTLSCSPISGHRSVSWYQQTPGQGLQFLFEYFSETQRNKGNFPGRFSGRQFSNSRSEMNVSTLELGDSALYLCASSSAVPGLVPYEQYFGPGTRLTVT.

This clone has a single count. This chain's CDR3 is CALKGETSGDLYEQYF. The CDR3, as DNA: TGCGCCCTCAAGGGAGAGACGAGCGGAGATTTATACGAGCAGTACTTC. The V gene is TRBV10-1, the J gene TRBJ2-7, with a possible D match to TRBD2 (5 bases). With 11 bases removed from V and 4 bases from J, the gap between germline ends came to 27 bases. The germline V gene encodes CDR1 WNHNN and CDR2 SYGVQD (reference sequence). This CDR3 has 16 residues.

V gene TRBV21-1 combines with J gene TRBJ2-5; the table's D call, TRBD2, has no DNA check behind it. TRBV21-1 is marked as a pseudogene. This CDR3 region has 18 residues. The CDR3, as DNA: TGTGCCAGCAGCAGAAGAGGGACTAGCGGGGGTGGGCAAGAGACCCAGTACTTC. It yields the protein CASSRRGTSGGGQETQYF.

The chain has TRBV21-1 and TRBJ2-7; whether TRBD2, the table's D call, matches the DNA was not checked. TRBV21-1 is reported as a pseudogene. This CDR3 is built from 15 residues. CDR3 sequence reads: CASSKDGSGRGEQYF. CDR3 sequence (DNA): TGTGCCAGCAGCAAAGATGGTAGCGGGAGGGGAGAGCAGTACTTC.

The chain recombines TRBV5-5 with TRBJ2-5; D not certain. Trimming took off 2 bases at V and 0 bases at J, with 5 bases between the two ends. CDR3 size: 13 residues. Germline V gene lookup returns CDR1 SGHKS and CDR2 YYEKEE (reference sequence). CDR3 sequence: CASSFSDQETQYF. CDR3 coding DNA: TGTGCCAGCAGCTTTTCAGACCAAGAGACCCAGTACTTC.

The CDR3 DNA is TGTGCCAGCCAACCTGAGTGGCGGGACTACAATGAGCAGTTCTTC. Translated, it gives CASQPEWRDYNEQFF. The V gene is TRBV21-1, the J gene TRBJ2-1; TRBD2 is taken as the D call from the table, unchecked against the DNA. TRBV21-1 is listed as a pseudogene. The CDR3 sequence is 15 residues long.